This TCR beta chain was sequenced during a study of T cells in localized non-small cell lung cancer. The data were produced by immunoSEQ multiplex PCR, yet TCRdb's version contains in-frame clones alone and is incomplete. The sample lists fewer than 45,000 clones; more than 70% were seen once. CDR3 length: 14 residues. Per the germline V gene, CDR1 is MNHEY and CDR2 is SVGAGI. The V and J ends lost 2 bases and 2 bases respectively, with 6 bases between them. This sequence was found in a female donor of 60 years or more with stage I squamous cell lung carcinoma. The rearrangement uses TRBV6-5 and TRBJ2-2; no clear D gene. Here the sequenced sample was peripheral blood, taken before any cancer treatment. Here the CDR3 reads CASSYGPNTGELFF. The CDR3 nucleotides are TGTGCCAGCAGTTACGGACCCAACACCGGGGAGCTGTTTTTT.